What follows is one T cell receptor (beta chain) and its context. This table comes from immunoSEQ multiplex PCR, and its TCRdb copy is limited to in-frame clones, with some not included. The table shows over a million clones, with approximately 80% occurring only once. The data were obtained in a study of shared clonotypes between healthy human individuals. Germline V gene sequence: CDR1 MDHEN, CDR2 SYDVKM. V was cut by 5 bases and J by 1 base, with 14 bases left in between. The CDR3 length is 15 residues. The TCR sequence derives from a man younger than 35 in good health. Some clones in this sample may be carry-over from other donors' samples. The J gene is TRBJ1-1, the V gene TRBV28; D might be TRBD1 (6 bases). The source material was memory CD4+ T cells from PBMCs. Stated subset: CD45RA-negative fraction. CDR3 amino acids: CASSLPGVANTEAFF. The CDR3 bases are TGTGCCAGCAGTCTACCAGGGGTCGCGAACACTGAAGCTTTCTTT.